This T cell receptor beta chain was recorded in a study of blood T cell repertoires in COVID-19. Sequencing used immunoSEQ multiplex PCR; TCRdb keeps in-frame clones, though not all of them. The profile shows about 250,000 clones, 70% to 85% of them singletons. This TCR derives from a human donor with COVID-19, enrolled during active disease. The donor label of this sample is uncertain. The source material was peripheral blood.

The CDR3 nucleotides are TGTGCCAGCAGCCGGACGGGACAGGGAGAGGGGGCTTTCTTT. Translated: CASSRTGQGEGAFF. The genes are TRBV5-4 and TRBJ1-1; 9 positions agree with TRBD1. Trimming cost V 4 bases and J 11 bases; bases outside gene matches: 12. The germline V gene has CDR1 SGHNT and CDR2 YYREEE (reference sequence). There are 14 residues in the CDR3.